These 32 T cell receptor beta chains were all obtained from the same sample, sequenced in a study of response to subunit inactivated influenza vaccine (dated by TCRdb to between 2017 and 2018). The library came from RT-PCR. TCRdb shows the sequencer as Illumina HiSeq 2500. The public reads were reanalyzed by TCRdb: fastp trimming at Q25, MiXCR alignment, in-frame beta chains only. Entries that share a CDR3 protein sequence are merged under the most common genes and DNA. The sample has 700,000 to 900,000 distinct CDR3 sequences on record, approximately 22% of them singletons. The ten biggest clones cover 10% of the sample. Material: PBMCs from blood, obtained 4 to 6 days after vaccination. The source of these receptors is a man between 45 and 60 years old who received an inactivated influenza vaccine. Donor details come from another sample of the same person, matched by shared clones.

This clonotype was detected a few times. The chain carries TRBV28 and TRBJ2-7; tentative D call: TRBD1 (5 bases). The CDR3 runs 15 residues. Germline V gene data show CDR1 as MDHEN and CDR2 as SYDVKM. Trimming cost V 2 bases and J 2 bases, with 13 bases left between them. The CDR3 here is CASSLTPDSPYEQYF. CDR3 DNA sequence: TGTGCCAGCAGTTTAACCCCCGACAGTCCCTACGAGCAGTACTTC.

V gene TRBV18 combines with J gene TRBJ1-1; maybe TRBD1 (5 bases). Germline lookup yields CDR1 KGHSH and CDR2 LQKENI. This CDR3 is built from 13 residues. Trimming left V 4 bases short and J 5 bases short, with 11 bases between. CDR3 in amino acids: CASSRGLVTEAFF. The CDR3 DNA sequence: TGTGCCAGCTCACGGGGACTTGTTACTGAAGCTTTCTTT.

The chain carries TRBV5-1 and TRBJ2-7; 7 nucleotides line up with TRBD2. V lost 5 bases, J lost 1 base, and 6 bases stayed unmatched. CDR1 and CDR2 (germline): SGHRS, YFSETQ. The CDR3 loop spans 14 amino acids. CDR3 in amino acids: CASRPRGESYEQYF. CDR3 nucleotides: TGCGCCAGCAGACCCCGGGGGGAATCCTACGAGCAGTACTTC.

This clonotype was seen a few times. The gene calls are TRBV15 and TRBJ2-5; perhaps TRBD1 as D (7 bases). Trimming removed 1 base from V and 4 bases from J, with 10 bases in between. CDR1 and CDR2 from the germline V gene are LNHNV and YYDKDF (reference sequence). The CDR3 covers 14 residues. Here the CDR3 reads CATSRGQGGETQYF. The DNA for the CDR3 is TGTGCCACCAGCAGAGGACAGGGAGGAGAGACCCAGTACTTC.

This chain connects TRBV20-1 to TRBJ2-6; D gene ambiguous. CDR3 length: 17 amino acids. Trimming took off 0 bases at V and 0 bases at J, with 12 bases between the two ends. Germline assignment: CDR1 DFQATT and CDR2 SNEGSKA (reference sequence). Here the CDR3 reads CSARDRSIYSGANVLTF. The CDR3 DNA reads as TGCAGTGCTAGAGACAGGTCTATCTACTCTGGGGCCAACGTCCTGACTTTC.

DNA for the CDR3: TGCGCCAGCAGCCTTACTAGCTCTCGGGGTACAGATACGCAGTATTTT. It translates to CASSLTSSRGTDTQYF. V gene TRBV5-1 combines with J gene TRBJ2-3; the D gene is possibly TRBD2 (6 bases). CDR1 is SGHRS, CDR2 YFSETQ, per germline. The CDR3 loop spans 16 amino acids. Trimming shortened V by 4 bases and J by 3 bases, and 18 bases separated the two germline ends. Full variable domain (rest looked up from reference TRBV5-1 and TRBJ2-3): KAGVTQTPRYLIKTRGQQVTLSCSPISGHRSVSWYQQTPGQGLQFLFEYFSETQRNKGNFPGRFSGRQFSNSRSEMNVSTLELGDSALYLCASSLTSSRGTDTQYFGPGTRLTVL.

As regards this clonotype: Compared with germline, one end of the junction differs, possibly owing to a read error. The rearrangement links TRBV9 to TRBJ1-1, with a possible D match to TRBD1 (6 bases). This CDR3 region has 16 residues. The germline gives CDR1 SGDLS, CDR2 YYNGEE. The CDR3: CPSSVGALGGGTEAFF. The CDR3 region has the DNA TGTCCCAGCAGCGTCGGTGCCCTCGGAGGGGGCACTGAAGCTTTCTTT.

This chain joins TRBV2 and TRBJ2-1; D is uncertain. Per germline, CDR1 SNHLY and CDR2 FYNNEI. The CDR3 has 12 residues. Between the trimmed V and J ends, which lost 1 base and 10 bases, there was a span of 8 bases. CDR3 sequence (DNA): TGTGCCAGCAGTGAAGTGGTGGGGGAGCAGTTCTTC. Translation: CASSEVVGEQFF.

The chain couples TRBV18 to TRBJ2-5; D not certain. CDR3 length: 17 amino acids. Per the germline V gene, CDR1 is KGHSH and CDR2 is LQKENI. V dropped 0 bases and J dropped 0 bases, with 14 bases sitting between them. The CDR3 protein is CASSPPVGKQYQETQYF. In DNA form, the CDR3 reads TGTGCCAGCTCACCACCGGTTGGGAAGCAGTACCAAGAGACCCAGTACTTC.

V usage is TRBV5-1 and J usage is TRBJ2-7; 9 bases match TRBD1. Germline CDR1 is SGHRS and CDR2 is YFSETQ. V trimming: 4 bases; J trimming: 4 bases; junction bases outside the gene matches: 12. CDR3 length: 16 residues. In DNA form, the CDR3 reads TGCGCCAGCAGCGACCCTTGGGGACAGGGCATTTACGAGCAGTACTTC. Protein: CASSDPWGQGIYEQYF.

This clonotype was detected a few times. The chain recombines TRBV12-3 or TRBV12-4 with TRBJ1-2; 8 nucleotides align to TRBD1. There are 13 residues in the CDR3. Losses at the gene ends were 5 bases for V and 4 bases for J; bases not matched to a gene: 3. The DNA for the CDR3 is TGTGCCAGCAGTGCGGGACAGGCCTATGGCTACACCTTC. Amino acid sequence: CASSAGQAYGYTF.

Turning to this clonotype: The junction shows a germline mismatch at one end, possibly a read error. DNA of the CDR3: TGTGCCAGCAGCCAAGATCGTATAGCGGGGACACCCACATATTTT. This codes for CASSQDRIAGTPTYF. V gene TRBV3-1 combines with J gene TRBJ1-4; possibly TRBD1 for D (6 bases). CDR3 length: 15 amino acids. CDR1 LGHDT and CDR2 YNNKEL come from the germline V gene (reference sequence).

This clonotype was counted only a few times. The CDR3 coding sequence is TGTGCCAGCAGCCAAGAGGGCAGGGGGACAGATACGCAGTATTTT. It codes for CASSQEGRGTDTQYF. The genes are TRBV3-1 and TRBJ2-3; 7 nucleotides align to TRBD1. With V trimmed by 0 bases and J by 3 bases, 3 bases remained unmatched. Germline CDR1 LGHDT, CDR2 YNNKEL (reference sequence). The CDR3 runs 15 residues.

This clonotype was counted ten times or more. This sequence joins TRBV12-3 or TRBV12-4 and TRBJ2-1; 8 nucleotides align to TRBD2. The CDR3 sequence is 14 residues long. The trim removed 8 bases at V and 7 bases at J, leaving 10 bases unmatched. The CDR3 DNA reads TGTGCCAGCCGGTCGGGGGGGGCGGTGAATGAGCAGTTCTTC. Translation: CASRSGGAVNEQFF.

The chain couples TRBV4-1 to TRBJ2-3, with D tentatively TRBD1 (6 bases). Trimming cost V 0 bases and J 1 base, with 23 bases left between them. Germline V gene sequence: CDR1 MGHRA, CDR2 YSYEKL. The CDR3 covers 20 residues. The CDR3 is CASSQEVAISATGRTDTQYF. CDR3 bases: TGCGCCAGCAGCCAAGAGGTCGCTATATCCGCTACAGGGCGCACAGATACGCAGTATTTT.

This chain uses TRBV4-1 with TRBJ2-1; possibly TRBD1 or TRBD2 for D (5 bases each). The V end lost 4 bases, the J end lost 7 bases, and 8 bases lay between the germline ends. CDR1 is MGHRA and CDR2 is YSYEKL in the germline V gene. The CDR3 has 12 residues. The CDR3 DNA follows: TGCGCCAGCAGCCGGGACGTAAATGAGCAGTTCTTC. Its protein product is CASSRDVNEQFF.

The rearrangement links TRBV20-1 to TRBJ2-7; 11 nucleotides agree with TRBD1. Germline V lookup: CDR1 DFQATT, CDR2 SNEGSKA (reference sequence). Trimming cost V 6 bases and J 5 bases; bases outside gene matches: 6. This CDR3 spans 13 amino acids. The CDR3 nucleotides read TGCAGTGCAGCCCGGACAGGGGGCAACGAGCAGTACTTC. Translated: CSAARTGGNEQYF.

V gene TRBV28 combines with J gene TRBJ1-1; D gene ambiguous. V lost 5 bases and J 5 bases, leaving 6 bases between the germline ends. The CDR3 runs 11 residues. CDR1 is MDHEN, CDR2 SYDVKM, per germline. This chain's CDR3 is CASSERTEAFF. CDR3 in DNA: TGTGCCAGCAGTGAGAGGACTGAAGCTTTCTTT.

This clonotype has a handful of counts. V gene TRBV24-1 combines with J gene TRBJ2-2; either TRBD1 or TRBD2 may supply D (5 bases each). V lost 1 base and J 4 bases, leaving 12 bases between the germline ends. CDR1 is KGHDR and CDR2 is SFDVKD in the germline V gene. This CDR3 is built from 16 residues. CDR3 in amino acids: CATSDLARDGTGELFF. The CDR3 coding sequence is TGTGCCACCAGTGATTTAGCCCGGGACGGCACCGGGGAGCTGTTTTTT.

This clonotype occurred a few times. The CDR3 DNA follows: TGCGCCAGCAGCCAAGACCAGGCCAGCCTAGCCAAAAACATTCAGTACTTC. Its protein product is CASSQDQASLAKNIQYF. The rearrangement uses TRBV4-3 and TRBJ2-4, with D hard to call. The CDR3 covers 17 residues. The V end was cut by 0 bases, the J end by 0 bases, with 12 bases between. Germline assignment: CDR1 LGHNA and CDR2 YSLEER.

This clonotype appeared a few times. V is TRBV7-9 and J is TRBJ2-3, with D uncertain. Trimming took 1 base from V and 6 from J, leaving 8 bases between them. The CDR3 sequence is 13 residues long. The germline V gene has CDR1 SEHNR and CDR2 FQNEAQ (reference sequence). CDR3 sequence (DNA): TGTGCCAGCAGCTTAGAGAATCTGGATACGCAGTATTTT. Translated, it gives CASSLENLDTQYF.

This rearrangement joins TRBV24-1 to TRBJ2-3; possibly TRBD2 for D (6 bases). The CDR3 runs 15 residues. Looked up from germline, CDR1 is KGHDR and CDR2 is SFDVKD. Trimming pared 6 bases from V and 1 base from J, leaving 13 bases between. CDR3 bases: TGTGCCACCAGTCTTTGGGGGGAGGGCACAGATACGCAGTATTTT. Its translation: CATSLWGEGTDTQYF.

The J gene is TRBJ2-3, the V gene TRBV7-3; D might be TRBD1 (6 bases). This CDR3 is 15 amino acids long. The V gene lost 5 bases and the J gene lost 3 bases, with 15 bases spanning the gap. The germline gives CDR1 SGHTA, CDR2 FQGTGA. In DNA, the CDR3 is TGTGCCAGCAGCCAGGGCCCAGGGGATACAGATACGCAGTATTTT. It is translated as CASSQGPGDTDTQYF.

This clonotype was counted a few times. J is TRBJ2-3 and V is TRBV5-1, with D possibly TRBD2 on 6 matching bases. The CDR3 has 16 amino acids. Germline assignment: CDR1 SGHRS and CDR2 YFSETQ. Between the trimmed V and J ends, which lost 0 bases and 4 bases, there was a span of 15 bases. The chain's CDR3 is CASSLGLGSFADTQYF. The CDR3 DNA reads TGCGCCAGCAGCTTGGGACTAGGGAGTTTCGCAGATACGCAGTATTTT.

This clonotype was counted ten times or more. The junction departs from germline at one end; a sequencing error may be responsible. V gene TRBV4-3 combines with J gene TRBJ2-1; 14 nucleotides agree with TRBD2. This CDR3 has 15 residues. CDR1 is LGHNA, CDR2 YSLEER, per germline. The CDR3 bases are TGTGCCAGCAGCCAAGGACTAGCGGGAGGCAATGAGCAGTTCTTC. Encoded protein: CASSQGLAGGNEQFF.

This chain connects TRBV7-9 to TRBJ2-3; 12 positions match TRBD2. After removal of 5 bases from V and 5 bases from J, the junction contained 8 bases not matched to a gene. Germline CDR1 and CDR2: SEHNR and FQNEAQ (reference sequence). This CDR3 has 16 residues. CDR3 DNA: TGTGCCAGCAGCCCCCGGCTAGCGGGAGGGAAAGATACGCAGTATTTT. Translating gives CASSPRLAGGKDTQYF.

This clonotype was observed a handful of times. The genes are TRBV3-1 and TRBJ2-5; 7 nucleotides align to TRBD1. CDR1 LGHDT and CDR2 YNNKEL come from the germline V gene (reference sequence). The CDR3 runs 15 residues. V lost 5 bases to trimming and J lost 2 bases; unmatched junction nucleotides: 8. The CDR3 DNA reads TGTGCCAGCAGCAATACCGGGACAGTGCAAGAGACCCAGTACTTC. Protein: CASSNTGTVQETQYF.

The chain links TRBV20-1 to TRBJ2-1; 11 bases agree with TRBD2. Germline CDR1 DFQATT, CDR2 SNEGSKA (reference sequence). The CDR3 spans 13 residues. After removal of 1 base from V and 10 bases from J, the junction contained 3 bases not matched to a gene. CDR3 sequence reads: CSARGSGGVEQFF. The CDR3 DNA sequence: TGCAGTGCTAGAGGTAGCGGGGGGGTAGAGCAGTTCTTC.

The table lists this clonotype with a few counts. The chain recombines TRBV7-6 with TRBJ1-6; 10 bases are shared with TRBD1. CDR1 and CDR2 (germline): SGHVS, FNYEAQ. The CDR3 is made up of 16 amino acids. Trimming removed 1 base from V and 5 bases from J; junction bases left unmatched: 2. CDR3 sequence reads: CASSLGTGGDNSPLHF. The CDR3 DNA reads as TGTGCCAGCAGCTTAGGGACAGGGGGGGATAATTCACCCCTCCACTTT.

This clonotype was detected only a few times. The chain employs TRBV10-1 and TRBJ2-7, with D tentatively TRBD1 or TRBD2 (5 bases each). The V end lost 7 bases, the J end lost 2 bases, and 18 bases lay between the germline ends. Looked up from germline, CDR1 is WNHNN and CDR2 is SYGVQD (reference sequence). The CDR3 is made up of 15 amino acids. The CDR3 reads CASNSFYQGPYEQYF. CDR3 coding DNA: TGCGCCAGCAATTCCTTTTATCAGGGACCCTACGAGCAGTACTTC.

The chain employs TRBV9 and TRBJ1-6; D remains ambiguous. Deletions cut 2 bases from V and 7 bases from J, with 10 bases between. Germline V gives CDR1 SGDLS, CDR2 YYNGEE. The CDR3 is 14 residues long. CDR3 sequence: CASSVRTENSPLHF. CDR3 DNA sequence: TGTGCCAGCAGCGTTCGGACGGAAAATTCACCCCTCCACTTT.

This clonotype turned up a few times. The chain carries TRBV20-1 and TRBJ2-6; 8 nucleotides line up with TRBD1. After removal of 1 base from V and 4 bases from J, the junction contained 9 bases not matched to a gene. The CDR3 is 17 amino acids. Germline CDR1 and CDR2: DFQATT and SNEGSKA (reference sequence). Here the CDR3 reads CSARAGTGVSGANVLTF. The CDR3 DNA reads TGCAGTGCTAGAGCCGGGACAGGAGTTTCAGGGGCCAACGTCCTGACTTTC.